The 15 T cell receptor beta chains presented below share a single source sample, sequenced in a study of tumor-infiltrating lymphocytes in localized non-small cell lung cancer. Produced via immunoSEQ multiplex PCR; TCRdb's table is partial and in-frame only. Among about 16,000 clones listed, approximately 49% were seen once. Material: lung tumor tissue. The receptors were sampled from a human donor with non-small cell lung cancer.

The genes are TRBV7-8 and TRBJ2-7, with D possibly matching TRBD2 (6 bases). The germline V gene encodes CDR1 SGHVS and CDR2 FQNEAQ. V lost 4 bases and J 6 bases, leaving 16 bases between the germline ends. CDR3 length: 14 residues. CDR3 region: CASSSGRAGGEQYF. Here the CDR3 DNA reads TGTGCCAGCAGCTCCGGACGGGCCGGGGGCGAGCAGTACTTC.

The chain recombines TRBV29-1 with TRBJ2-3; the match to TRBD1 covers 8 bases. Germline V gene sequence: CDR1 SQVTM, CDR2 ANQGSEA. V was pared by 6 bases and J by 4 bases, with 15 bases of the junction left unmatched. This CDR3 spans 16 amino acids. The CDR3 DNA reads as TGCAGCGTCCTAAAACGAACAGGGGGTCTCCCAGATACGCAGTATTTT. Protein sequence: CSVLKRTGGLPDTQYF.

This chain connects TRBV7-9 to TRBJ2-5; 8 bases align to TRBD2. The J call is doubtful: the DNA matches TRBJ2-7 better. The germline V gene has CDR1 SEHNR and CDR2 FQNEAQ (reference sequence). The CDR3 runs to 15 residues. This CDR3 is CASSPFAGGPYEQYF. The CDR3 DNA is TGTGCCAGCAGTCCCTTCGCGGGGGGCCCCTACGAGCAGTACTTC.

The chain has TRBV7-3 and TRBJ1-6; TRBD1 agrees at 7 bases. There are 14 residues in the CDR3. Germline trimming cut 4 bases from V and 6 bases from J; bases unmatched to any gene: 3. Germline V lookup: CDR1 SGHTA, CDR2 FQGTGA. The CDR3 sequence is CASSSGQSNSPLHF. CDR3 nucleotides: TGTGCCAGCAGCTCGGGACAGTCTAATTCACCCCTCCACTTT.

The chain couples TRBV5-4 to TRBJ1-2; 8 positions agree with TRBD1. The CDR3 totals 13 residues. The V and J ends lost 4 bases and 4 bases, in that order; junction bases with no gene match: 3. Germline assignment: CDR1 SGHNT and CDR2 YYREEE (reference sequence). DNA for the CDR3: TGTGCCAGCAGCGGTACAGGGGGCTATGGCTACACCTTC. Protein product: CASSGTGGYGYTF. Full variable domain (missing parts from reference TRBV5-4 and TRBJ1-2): ETGVTQSPTHLIKTRGQQVTLRCSSQSGHNTVSWYQQALGQGPQFIFQYYREEENGRGNFPPRFSGLQFPNYSSELNVNALELDDSALYLCASSGTGGYGYTFGSGTRLTVV.

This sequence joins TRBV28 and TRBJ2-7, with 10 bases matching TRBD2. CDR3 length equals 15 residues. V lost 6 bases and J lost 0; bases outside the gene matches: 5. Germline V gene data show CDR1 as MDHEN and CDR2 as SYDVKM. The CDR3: CASSLAGASSYEQYF. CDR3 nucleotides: TGTGCCAGCAGCCTAGCGGGGGCTAGCTCCTACGAGCAGTACTTC.

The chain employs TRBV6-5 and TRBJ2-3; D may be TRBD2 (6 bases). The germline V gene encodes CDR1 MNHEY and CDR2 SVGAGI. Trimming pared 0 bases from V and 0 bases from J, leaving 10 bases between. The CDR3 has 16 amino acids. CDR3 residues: CASSYSGGASTDTQYF. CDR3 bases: TGTGCCAGCAGTTACTCAGGCGGGGCTAGCACAGATACGCAGTATTTT.

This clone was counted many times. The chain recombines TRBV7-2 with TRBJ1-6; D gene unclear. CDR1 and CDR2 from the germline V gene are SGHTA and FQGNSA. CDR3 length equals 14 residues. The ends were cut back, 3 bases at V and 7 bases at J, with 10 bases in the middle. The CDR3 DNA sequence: TGTGCCAGCAGCTTGATCAGCTTGAATTCACCCCTCCACTTT. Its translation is CASSLISLNSPLHF.

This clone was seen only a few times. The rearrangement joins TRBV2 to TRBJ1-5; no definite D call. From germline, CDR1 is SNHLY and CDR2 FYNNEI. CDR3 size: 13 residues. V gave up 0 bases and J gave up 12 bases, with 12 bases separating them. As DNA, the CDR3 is TGTGCCAGCAGTGAAGCGGCGGCTAGAAACCAGCATTTT. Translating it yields CASSEAAARNQHF.

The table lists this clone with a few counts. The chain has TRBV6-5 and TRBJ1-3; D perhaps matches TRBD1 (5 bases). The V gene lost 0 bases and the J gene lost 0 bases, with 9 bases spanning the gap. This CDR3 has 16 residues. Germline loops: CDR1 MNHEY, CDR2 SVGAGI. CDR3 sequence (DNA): TGTGCCAGCAGTTACTCGGGACCGACCTCTGGAAACACCATATATTTT. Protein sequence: CASSYSGPTSGNTIYF.

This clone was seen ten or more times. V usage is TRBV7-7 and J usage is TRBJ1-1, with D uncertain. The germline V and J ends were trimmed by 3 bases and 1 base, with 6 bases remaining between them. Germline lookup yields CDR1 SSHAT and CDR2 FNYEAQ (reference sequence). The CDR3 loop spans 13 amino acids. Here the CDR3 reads CASSFAANTEAFF. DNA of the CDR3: TGTGCCAGCAGCTTTGCAGCGAACACTGAAGCTTTCTTT.

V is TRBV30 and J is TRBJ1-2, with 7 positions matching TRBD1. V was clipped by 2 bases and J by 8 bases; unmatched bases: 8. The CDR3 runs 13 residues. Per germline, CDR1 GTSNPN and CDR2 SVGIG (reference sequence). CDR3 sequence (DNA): TGTGCCTGGAGTTCAGGGGGGAAAGGGGGCTACACCTTC. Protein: CAWSSGGKGGYTF.

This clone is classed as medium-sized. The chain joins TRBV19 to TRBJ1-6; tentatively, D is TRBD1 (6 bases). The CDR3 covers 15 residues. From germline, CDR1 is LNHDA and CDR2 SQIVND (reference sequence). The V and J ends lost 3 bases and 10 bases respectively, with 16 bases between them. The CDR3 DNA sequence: TGTGCCAGTAGTATTGGGCAGGGGCCAGGCTCACCCCTCCACTTT. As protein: CASSIGQGPGSPLHF.

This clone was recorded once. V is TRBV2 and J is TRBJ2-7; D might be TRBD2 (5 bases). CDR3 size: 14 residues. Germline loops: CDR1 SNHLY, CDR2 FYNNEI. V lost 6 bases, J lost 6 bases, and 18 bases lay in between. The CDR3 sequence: CASSQEGPGSEQYF. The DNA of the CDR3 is TGTGCCAGCAGCCAAGAAGGGCCGGGATCCGAGCAGTACTTC.

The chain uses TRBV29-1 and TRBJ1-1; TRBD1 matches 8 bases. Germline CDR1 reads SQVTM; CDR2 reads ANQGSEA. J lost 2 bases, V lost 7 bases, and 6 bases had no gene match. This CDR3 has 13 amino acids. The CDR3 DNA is TGCAGCGGGAAACAGGGGGGAAACACTGAAGCTTTCTTT. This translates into CSGKQGGNTEAFF.